These 27 T cell receptor beta chains originate from one sample sequenced in a study of CD8+CD57+ T cells in acquired aplastic anemia. It was genomic DNA that served as the template for profiling TCR beta VDJ and CDR3. Each CDR3 protein is one row after TCRdb ran MiXCR on the reads. The sample lists approximately 380,000 distinct CDR3 sequences; about 70% were seen once. Sample: sorted CD4+, CD8+, or CD8+CD57+ T cells (not recorded which) from PBMCs. Source of these receptors: a human donor in good health, serving as a control.

As for this clonotype: A read error may produce the germline difference seen at one junction end. The chain joins TRBV7-9 to TRBJ1-6; D unresolved. The germline CDR1 and CDR2 sequences are SEHNR and FQNEAQ (reference sequence). The CDR3 length is 12 residues. CDR3 amino acids: CASSLADYGYTF. The CDR3 coding sequence is TGTGCCAGCAGCCTGGCAGACTATGGCTACACCTTT. The full variable domain, rest sourced from reference TRBV7-9 and TRBJ1-6, is DTGVSQNPRHKITKRGQNVTFRCDPISEHNRLYWYRQTLGQGPEFLTYFQNEAQLEKSRLLSDRFSAERPKGSFSTLEIQRTEQGDSAMYLCASSLADYGYTFGNGTRLTVT.

The rearrangement uses TRBV12-3 or TRBV12-4 and TRBJ2-7; D gene ambiguous. The CDR3 is made up of 14 amino acids. V lost 5 bases and J 1 base, leaving 12 bases between the germline ends. This CDR3 is CASSPEGLSYEQYF. The DNA for the CDR3 is TGTGCCAGCAGTCCCGAAGGTCTGTCCTACGAGCAGTACTTC.

This rearrangement joins TRBV19 to TRBJ2-1; 10 bases are a match to TRBD1. V was clipped by 6 bases and J by 5 bases; unmatched bases: 4. The CDR3 runs 14 residues. Germline-derived CDR1 and CDR2 are LNHDA and SQIVND (reference sequence). The CDR3 nucleotides read TGTGCCAGTAGCTCCGGGACAGGGGACAATGAGCAGTTCTTC. Its translation: CASSSGTGDNEQFF.

The chain has TRBV12-3 or TRBV12-4 and TRBJ1-6; 7 bases fit TRBD1. V gave up 3 bases and J gave up 6 bases; unmatched junction bases: 5. The CDR3 extends over 15 amino acids. CDR3 sequence: CASSLEQGFNSPLHF. DNA for the CDR3: TGTGCCAGCAGTTTGGAACAGGGGTTTAATTCACCCCTCCACTTT.

This clonotype has at least ten counts. V gene TRBV6-2 or TRBV6-3 combines with J gene TRBJ2-2; D is uncertain. Trimming took 6 bases from V and 1 from J, leaving 9 bases between them. CDR1 is MNHEY, CDR2 SVGEGT, per germline. The CDR3 consists of 14 residues. For the CDR3, the DNA is TGTGCCAGCAGCCCAGGCAGGAACACCGGGGAGCTGTTTTTT. Translating gives CASSPGRNTGELFF.

This clonotype was recorded at least ten times. The chain recombines TRBV20-1 with TRBJ2-3, with D perhaps matching TRBD1 (7 bases). Trimming took 4 bases from V and 4 from J, leaving 18 bases between them. CDR1 and CDR2 (germline): DFQATT, SNEGSKA (reference sequence). CDR3 length: 15 amino acids. For the CDR3, the DNA is TGCAGTGCTACTCGACTCCAGGGGGGCCCAGATACGCAGTATTTT. Protein sequence: CSATRLQGGPDTQYF.

As to this clonotype: No conserved phenylalanine or tryptophan is present at the end of the CDR3, so a read error is the likely explanation. No DNA is shown, since the ends of the CDR3 on it are uncertain; the CDR3 is the one TCRdb lists. The chain joins TRBV15 to TRBJ1-3. CDR1 and CDR2 (germline): LNHNV, YYDKDF (reference sequence). The CDR3 is 15 residues long, counting both termini. The CDR3 sequence: CATSRGGGAEKTIYV.

The rearrangement links TRBV7-2 to TRBJ2-1; the D gene is possibly TRBD1 (6 bases). The CDR3 is 16 amino acids. Germline CDR1 is SGHTA and CDR2 is FQGNSA. Trimming cost V 3 bases and J 13 bases, with 25 bases left between them. The CDR3 is CASSFLAGAYEQYQFF. In DNA, the CDR3 is TGTGCCAGCAGCTTCCTGGCAGGGGCCTACGAGCAGTACCAGTTCTTC.

This rearrangement joins TRBV12-3 or TRBV12-4 to TRBJ1-2; 8 bases match TRBD1. This CDR3 is 15 amino acids long. After removal of 6 bases from V and 5 bases from J, the junction contained 11 bases not matched to a gene. For the CDR3, the DNA is TGTGCCAGCAGGGTGCAGGGGGCATTGCGGTATGGCTACACCTTC. Protein product: CASRVQGALRYGYTF.

The chain joins TRBV20-1 to TRBJ1-5; the D gene is possibly TRBD1 (5 bases). The V end lost 6 bases, the J end lost 1 base, and 13 bases lay between the germline ends. This CDR3 is 14 amino acids long. The germline gives CDR1 DFQATT, CDR2 SNEGSKA (reference sequence). The CDR3, as DNA: TGCAGTGCCACGACAGCGGGCAGCAATCAGCCCCAGCATTTT. Its protein product is CSATTAGSNQPQHF.

Notes on this clonotype: The junction differs from germline at one of its ends, possibly a read error. This chain joins TRBV25-1 and TRBJ2-1, with no clear D. This CDR3 region has 13 residues. Germline V gene sequence: CDR1 MGHDK, CDR2 SYGVNS. CDR3 amino acids: CASSPPLRHEQFF. The CDR3 coding sequence is TGTGCCAGCAGCCCACCGCTTCGTCATGAGCAGTTTTTC. Full variable domain (remainder filled in from reference TRBV25-1 and TRBJ2-1): EADIYQTPRYLVIGTGKKITLECSQTMGHDKMYWYQQDPGMELHLIHYSYGVNSTEKGDLSSESTVSRIRTEHFPLTLESARPSHTSQYLCASSPPLRHEQFFGPGTRLTVL.

This clonotype was picked up a small number of times. CDR3 residues: CSASLPGRSKNIQYF. CDR3 DNA sequence: TGCAGTGCTAGTCTTCCGGGGAGGTCCAAAAACATTCAGTACTTC. The chain carries TRBV20-1 and TRBJ2-4; D is possibly TRBD2 (6 bases). CDR3 length: 15 residues. From germline, CDR1 is DFQATT and CDR2 SNEGSKA (reference sequence). The V end lost 3 bases, the J end lost 2 bases, and 14 bases lay between the germline ends.

The gene calls are TRBV20-1 and TRBJ1-2; possible D gene TRBD1, 6 bases. Germline V gene lookup returns CDR1 DFQATT and CDR2 SNEGSKA (reference sequence). V was pared by 8 bases and J by 7 bases, with 14 bases between. This CDR3 region has 11 residues. CDR3 protein: CSQAQGSGYTF. The CDR3 DNA sequence: TGCAGTCAAGCACAGGGCTCTGGCTACACCTTC.

This clonotype appeared once. J is TRBJ2-3 and V is TRBV7-7; 11 bases align to TRBD2. This CDR3 has 16 residues. Germline V gene data show CDR1 as SSHAT and CDR2 as FNYEAQ (reference sequence). V was clipped by 5 bases and J by 11 bases; unmatched bases: 15. This CDR3 reads CASSKVAGGDKEQQYF. In nucleotides, the CDR3 is TGTGCCAGCAGCAAGGTAGCGGGGGGGGACAAAGAGCAGCAGTATTTT.

V is TRBV20-1 and J is TRBJ1-1; no reliable D call. Trimming took off 0 bases at V and 6 bases at J, with 14 bases between the two ends. The CDR3 is made up of 14 amino acids. Germline-derived CDR1 and CDR2 are DFQATT and SNEGSKA (reference sequence). As DNA, the CDR3 is TGCAGTGCTAGAGAAGGCTGGGCTGGGGCTGAAGCTTTCTTT. This translates into CSAREGWAGAEAFF.

This chain links TRBV7-6 with TRBJ2-5; 7 positions agree with TRBD2. This CDR3 has 15 amino acids. Trimming at V came to 4 bases and at J to 0 bases, leaving 5 bases not matched to a gene. CDR1 is SGHVS, CDR2 FNYEAQ, per germline. CDR3 sequence: CASSSGLADQETQYF. The CDR3 DNA reads TGTGCCAGCAGCTCCGGGCTAGCGGACCAAGAGACCCAGTACTTC. The full variable domain, its missing parts supplied by reference TRBV7-6 and TRBJ2-5, is GAGVSQSPRYKVTKRGQDVALRCDPISGHVSLYWYRQALGQGPEFLTYFNYEAQQDKSGLPNDRFSAERPEGSISTLTIQRTEQRDSAMYRCASSSGLADQETQYFGPGTRLLVL.

Many counts were recorded for this clonotype. CDR3 nucleotide sequence: TGTGCCAGTAGAGAGGCAGGGGGCGGCTATGGCTACACCTTC. Its translation: CASREAGGGYGYTF. This chain connects TRBV19 to TRBJ1-2, with 8 nucleotides matching TRBD1. Germline-derived CDR1 and CDR2 are LNHDA and SQIVND (reference sequence). The CDR3 contains 14 residues. Trimming at V came to 6 bases and at J to 4 bases, leaving 7 bases not matched to a gene.

This clonotype has at least ten counts. The chain links TRBV5-6 to TRBJ1-3; 10 bases are a match to TRBD1. Trimming removed 4 bases from V and 8 bases from J; junction bases left unmatched: 3. There are 13 residues in the CDR3. Per the germline V gene, CDR1 is SGHDT and CDR2 is YYEEEE. The CDR3 sequence: CASSRQGADTIYF. The CDR3 DNA sequence: TGTGCCAGCAGCCGACAGGGGGCGGACACCATATATTTT.

The chain employs TRBV9 and TRBJ2-7, with D perhaps matching TRBD1 (5 bases). CDR1 is SGDLS and CDR2 is YYNGEE in the germline V gene. CDR3 length: 16 residues. The ends were cut back, 2 bases at V and 8 bases at J, with 23 bases in the middle. DNA for the CDR3: TGTGCCAGCAGCGTTAACGGAGAGAATGGGGCCAACCAGCAGTACTTC. It codes for CASSVNGENGANQQYF.

This chain links TRBV7-2 with TRBJ1-3, with TRBD1 as a possible D gene (5 bases). V was clipped by 6 bases and J by 12 bases, with 21 bases between them. CDR1 and CDR2 from the germline V gene are SGHTA and FQGNSA. The CDR3 has 14 amino acids. CDR3 region: CASSGFASGHYIYF. The DNA for the CDR3 is TGTGCCAGCAGTGGATTCGCCTCTGGACACTACATATATTTT.

The chain employs TRBV20-1 and TRBJ1-6; D may be TRBD1 (6 bases). The V gene's germline CDR1 is DFQATT and CDR2 SNEGSKA (reference sequence). This CDR3 has 16 residues. V gave up 5 bases and J gave up 4 bases, with 18 bases separating them. CDR3 bases: TGCAGTGCTCCACCGGCGGGGGGGCCTTATAATTCACCCCTCCACTTT. It is translated as CSAPPAGGPYNSPLHF.

CDR3 DNA sequence: TGTGCCACCTGGAAGGGCGCGAACACCGGGGAGCTGTTTTTT. Amino acids: CATWKGANTGELFF. The chain joins TRBV2 to TRBJ2-2; D gene uncertain. V was trimmed by 10 bases and J by 0 bases, leaving 12 bases between them. The CDR3 has 14 residues. Germline V gives CDR1 SNHLY, CDR2 FYNNEI. The full variable domain, its missing parts supplied by reference TRBV2 and TRBJ2-2, is EPEVTQTPSHQVTQMGQEVILRCVPISNHLYFYWYRQILGQKVEFLVSFYNNEISEKSEIFDDQFSVERPDGSNFTLKIRSTKLEDSAMYFCATWKGANTGELFFGEGSRLTVL.

About this clonotype itself: Likely a read error: the CDR3 ends without its conserved phenylalanine or tryptophan. The DNA is omitted, as the CDR3 cannot be located on it reliably, and the CDR3 follows TCRdb's listing. J is TRBJ2-1 and V is TRBV7-9; the D segment call TRBD1 is taken from the table without a DNA check. From its first to its last residue, the CDR3 has 13 amino acids. Germline V lookup: CDR1 SEHNR, CDR2 FQNEAQ (reference sequence). The CDR3 is CASSLGAYNPEFY.

In regard to this clonotype: Sequence at one end of the junction differs from germline and may be a read error. The chain uses TRBV15 and TRBJ1-2; no definite D call. The CDR3 loop spans 16 amino acids. CDR1 and CDR2 (germline): LNHNV, YYDKDF (reference sequence). The CDR3 DNA follows: TGTGCCAGCAGTCTCCTGCGGAGCACGGACCGGTATGGCTTCGCCTTC. Translated, it gives CASSLLRSTDRYGFAF.

This clonotype came up many times. The chain uses TRBV6-6 and TRBJ2-3; D gene uncertain. Trimming removed 5 bases from V and 3 bases from J, with 21 bases in between. The CDR3 has 17 amino acids. CDR1 MNHNY and CDR2 SVGAGI come from the germline V gene (reference sequence). CDR3 DNA: TGTGCCAGCAGTCCTGGGTCAGGCAAAAGCTGGACAGATACGCAGTATTTT. This translates into CASSPGSGKSWTDTQYF.

A word on this clonotype: The junction shows a germline mismatch at one end, possibly a read error. This chain joins TRBV7-2 and TRBJ1-5; no firm D call. Germline lookup yields CDR1 SGHTA and CDR2 FQGNSA. There are 12 residues in the CDR3. CDR3 bases: TGTGCCAGCAGCTTGCGCACTAGTCACCATCAGTTT. Protein product: CASSLRTSHHQF.

The chain has TRBV9 and TRBJ2-7, with a tentative D call TRBD2 (5 bases). Germline V gene lookup returns CDR1 SGDLS and CDR2 YYNGEE. The CDR3 covers 14 residues. V was cut by 4 bases and J by 11 bases, with 22 bases left in between. CDR3 coding DNA: TGTGCCAGCAGCTCAGGACCGGGGTCGAACAATGAGTACTTC. As protein: CASSSGPGSNNEYF.